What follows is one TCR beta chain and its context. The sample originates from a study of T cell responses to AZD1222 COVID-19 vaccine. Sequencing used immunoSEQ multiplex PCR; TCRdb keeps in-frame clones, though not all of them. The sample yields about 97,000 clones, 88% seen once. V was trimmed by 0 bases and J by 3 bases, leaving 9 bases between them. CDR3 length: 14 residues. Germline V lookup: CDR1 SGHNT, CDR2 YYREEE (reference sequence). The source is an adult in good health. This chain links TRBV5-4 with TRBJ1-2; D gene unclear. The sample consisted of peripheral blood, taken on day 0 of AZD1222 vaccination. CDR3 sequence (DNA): TGTGCCAGCAGCTTGGCAGGTTCGGACTATGGCTACACCTTC. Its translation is CASSLAGSDYGYTF.